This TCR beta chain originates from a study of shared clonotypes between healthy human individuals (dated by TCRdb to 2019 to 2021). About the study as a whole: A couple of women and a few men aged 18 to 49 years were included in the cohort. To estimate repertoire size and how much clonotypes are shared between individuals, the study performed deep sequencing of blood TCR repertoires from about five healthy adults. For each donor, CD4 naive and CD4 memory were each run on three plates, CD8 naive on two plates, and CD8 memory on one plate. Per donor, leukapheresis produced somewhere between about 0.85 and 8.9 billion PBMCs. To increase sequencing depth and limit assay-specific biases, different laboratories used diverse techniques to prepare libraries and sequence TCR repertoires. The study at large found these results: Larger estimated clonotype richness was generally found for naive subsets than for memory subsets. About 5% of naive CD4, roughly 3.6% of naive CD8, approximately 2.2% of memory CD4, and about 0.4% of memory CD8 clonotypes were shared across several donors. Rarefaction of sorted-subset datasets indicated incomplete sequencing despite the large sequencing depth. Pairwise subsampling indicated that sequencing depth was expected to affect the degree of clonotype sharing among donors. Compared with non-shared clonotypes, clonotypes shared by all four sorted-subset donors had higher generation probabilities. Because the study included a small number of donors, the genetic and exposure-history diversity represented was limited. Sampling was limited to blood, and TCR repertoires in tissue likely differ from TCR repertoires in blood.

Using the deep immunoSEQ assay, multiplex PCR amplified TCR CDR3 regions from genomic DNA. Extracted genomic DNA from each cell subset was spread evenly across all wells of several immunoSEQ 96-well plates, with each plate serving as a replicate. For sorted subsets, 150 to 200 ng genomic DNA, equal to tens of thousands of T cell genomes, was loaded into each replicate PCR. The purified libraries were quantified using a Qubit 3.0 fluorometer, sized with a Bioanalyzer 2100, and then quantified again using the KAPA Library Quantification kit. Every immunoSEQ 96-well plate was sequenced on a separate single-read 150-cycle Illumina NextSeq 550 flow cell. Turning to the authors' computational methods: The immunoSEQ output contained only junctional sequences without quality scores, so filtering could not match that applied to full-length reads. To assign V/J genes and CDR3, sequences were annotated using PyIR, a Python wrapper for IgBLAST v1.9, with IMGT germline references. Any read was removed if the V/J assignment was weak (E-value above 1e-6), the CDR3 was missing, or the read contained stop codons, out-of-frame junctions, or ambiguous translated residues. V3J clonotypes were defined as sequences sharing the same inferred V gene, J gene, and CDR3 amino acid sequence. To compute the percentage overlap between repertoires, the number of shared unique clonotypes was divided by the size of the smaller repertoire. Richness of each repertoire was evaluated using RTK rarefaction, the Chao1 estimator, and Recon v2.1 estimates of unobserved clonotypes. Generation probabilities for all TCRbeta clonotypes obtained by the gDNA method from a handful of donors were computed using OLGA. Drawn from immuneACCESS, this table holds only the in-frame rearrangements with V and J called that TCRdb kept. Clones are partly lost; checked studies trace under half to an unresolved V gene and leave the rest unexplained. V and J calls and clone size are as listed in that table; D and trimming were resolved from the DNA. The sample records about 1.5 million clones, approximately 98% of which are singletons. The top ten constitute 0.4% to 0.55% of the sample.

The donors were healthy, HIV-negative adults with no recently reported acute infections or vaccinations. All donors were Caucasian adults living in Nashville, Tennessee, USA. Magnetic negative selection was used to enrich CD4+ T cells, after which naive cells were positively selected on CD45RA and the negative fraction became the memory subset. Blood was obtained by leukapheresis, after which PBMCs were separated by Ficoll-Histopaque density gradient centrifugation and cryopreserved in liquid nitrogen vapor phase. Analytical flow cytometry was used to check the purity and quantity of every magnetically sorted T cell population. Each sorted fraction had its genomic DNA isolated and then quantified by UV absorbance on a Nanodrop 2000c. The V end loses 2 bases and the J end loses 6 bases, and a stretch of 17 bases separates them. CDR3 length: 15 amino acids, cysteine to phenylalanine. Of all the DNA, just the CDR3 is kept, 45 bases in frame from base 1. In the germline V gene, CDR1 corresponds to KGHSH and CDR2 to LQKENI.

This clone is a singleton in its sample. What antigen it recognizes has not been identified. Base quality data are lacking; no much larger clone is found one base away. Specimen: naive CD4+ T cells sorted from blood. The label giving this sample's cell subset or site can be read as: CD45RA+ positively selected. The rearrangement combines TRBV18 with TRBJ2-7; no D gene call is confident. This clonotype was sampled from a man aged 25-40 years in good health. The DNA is TGTGCCAGCTCACCAGTTGGGTGGGCTCCCAGCGAGCAGTACTTC. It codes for CASSPVGWAPSEQYF.